This TCR beta chain was identified during a study of blood T cell repertoires in COVID-19. CDR1 is SGHTA and CDR2 is FQGNSA in the germline V gene. The CDR3 is 15 amino acids. The V end lost 5 bases, the J end lost 0 bases, and 10 bases lay between the germline ends. Some clones are missing from TCRdb's copy, which holds only in-frame ones; the method was immunoSEQ multiplex PCR. The sample contains around 220,000 clones, roughly 90% of which appear only once. What was sequenced was peripheral blood. This TCR derives from a woman in her forties or fifties with acute or convalescent COVID-19. The rearrangement uses TRBV7-2 and TRBJ1-4; a possible D gene is TRBD1 (5 bases). The CDR3 loop is CASSRGDATNEKLFF. DNA of the CDR3: TGTGCCAGCAGCCGGGGGGATGCAACTAATGAAAAACTGTTTTTT.